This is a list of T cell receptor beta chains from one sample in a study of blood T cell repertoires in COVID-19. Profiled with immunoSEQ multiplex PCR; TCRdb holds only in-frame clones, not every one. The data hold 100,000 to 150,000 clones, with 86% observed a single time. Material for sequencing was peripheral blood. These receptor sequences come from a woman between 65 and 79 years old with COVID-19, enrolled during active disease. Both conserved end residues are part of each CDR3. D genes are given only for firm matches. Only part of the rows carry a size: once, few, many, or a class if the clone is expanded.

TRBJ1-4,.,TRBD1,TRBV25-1,TGTGCCAGCGGGGGACAGATTAATGAAAAACTGTTTTTT,CASGGQINEKLFF
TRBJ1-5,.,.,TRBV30,TGTGCCTGGGGGCGGGGAAATCAGCCCCAGCATTTT,CAWGRGNQPQHF
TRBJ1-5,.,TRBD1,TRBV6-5,TGTGCCAGCAGTTACTCCCGACAGGGGAAACAGCCCCAGCATTTT,CASSYSRQGKQPQHF
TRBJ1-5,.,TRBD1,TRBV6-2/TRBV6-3,TGTGCCAGCAGCCCCTCGGGACAGGGGAGAGGCAATCAGCCCCAGCATTTT,CASSPSGQGRGNQPQHF
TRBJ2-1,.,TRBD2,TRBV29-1,TGCAGAGTGGGTCTAGGCGGGGGGGCGTATGAGCAGTTCTTC,CRVGLGGGAYEQFF
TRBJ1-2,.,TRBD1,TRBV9,TGTGCCAGCAGCGTAGGATCAGGGGGCAACTATGGCTACACCTTC,CASSVGSGGNYGYTF
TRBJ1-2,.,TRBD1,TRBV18,TGTGCCAGCTCACCGACAGGGAGCATCAACTATGGCTACACCTTC,CASSPTGSINYGYTF
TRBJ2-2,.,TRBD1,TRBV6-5,TGTGCCGGGGGGTCGAGGACAGGGGCCGGGGAGCTGTTTTTT,CAGGSRTGAGELFF
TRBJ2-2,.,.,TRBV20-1,TGCAGTGCTAGTTCCGGGGGGCTGGACACCGGGGAGCTGTTTTTT,CSASSGGLDTGELFF
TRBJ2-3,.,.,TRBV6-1,TGTGCCAGCAGTGAACTCCCTGGCACAGATACGCAGTATTTT,CASSELPGTDTQYF
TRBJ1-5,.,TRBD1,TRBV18,TGTGCCAGCTCACCCATAACCGGGACAGGGGGCTCTCAGCCCCAGCATTTT,CASSPITGTGGSQPQHF
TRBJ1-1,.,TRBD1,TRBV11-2,TGTGCCAGCAGCGCTGACAGGGGGAGTGAAGCTTTCTTT,CASSADRGSEAFF
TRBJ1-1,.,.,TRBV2,TGTGCCAGCACACAGCGGACTGAAGCTTTCTTT,CASTQRTEAFF
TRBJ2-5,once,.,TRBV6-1,TGTGCCAGCAGTGAAGGGGGGCGAAGGGAGACCCAGTACTTC,CASSEGGRRETQYF
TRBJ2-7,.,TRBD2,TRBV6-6,TGTGCCAGCAGCTTAGCGGGGGAGATAGACGAGCAGTACTTC,CASSLAGEIDEQYF
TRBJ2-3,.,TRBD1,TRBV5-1,TGCGCCAGCATTGGGACAGGGGCAGATACGCAGTATTTT,CASIGTGADTQYF
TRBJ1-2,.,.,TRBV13,TGTGCCAGCAGCTTAGGCAGATACTATGGCTACACCTTC,CASSLGRYYGYTF
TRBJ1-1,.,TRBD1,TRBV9,TGTGCCAGCAGCGTATCAGGGGGCGAGAACACTGAAGCTTTCTTT,CASSVSGGENTEAFF
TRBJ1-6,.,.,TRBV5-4,TGTGCCAGCAGCTTGGGGAGCTCCTATAATTCACCCCTCCACTTT,CASSLGSSYNSPLHF
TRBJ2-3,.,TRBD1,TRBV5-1,TGCGCCAGCAGCTTGGCGGGGACAGGAGATACGCAGTATTTT,CASSLAGTGDTQYF
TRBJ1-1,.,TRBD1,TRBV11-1,TGTGCCAGCAGCATAAGACAGGGTAGCGGCACTGAAGCTTTCTTT,CASSIRQGSGTEAFF
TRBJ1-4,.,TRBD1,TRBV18,TGTGCCAGCTCACCGGGACAGCCTAATGAAAAACTGTTTTTT,CASSPGQPNEKLFF
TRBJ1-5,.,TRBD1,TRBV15,TGTGCCACCAGCAAAGATGAGGGGGCCAGTAATCAGCCCCAGCATTTT,CATSKDEGASNQPQHF
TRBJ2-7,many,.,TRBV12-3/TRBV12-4,TGTGCCAGCAGATCAGGTCCCGAGCAGTACTTC,CASRSGPEQYF
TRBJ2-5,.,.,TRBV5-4,TGTGCCAGCAGCCCCTCCGGAGGGCAAGAGACCCAGTACTTC,CASSPSGGQETQYF
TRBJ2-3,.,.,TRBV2,TGTGCCAGCAGTGAATTGCGGCACACAGATACGCAGTATTTT,CASSELRHTDTQYF
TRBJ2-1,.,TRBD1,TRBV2,TGTGCCGGATTGACAGGGTTGGGCAATGAGCAGTTCTTC,CAGLTGLGNEQFF
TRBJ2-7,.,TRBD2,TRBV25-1,TGTGCCACCACGTCGGGGGGGGCCTACGAGCAGTACTTC,CATTSGGAYEQYF
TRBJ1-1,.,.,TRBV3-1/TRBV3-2,TGTGCCAGCAGCCAAAGCTCCCTGGACACTGAAGCTTTCTTT,CASSQSSLDTEAFF
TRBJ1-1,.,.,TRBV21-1,TGTGCCAGCAGCAAAATTGCCGGACAGGGCCCTTCGAACACTGAAGCTTTCTTT,CASSKIAGQGPSNTEAFF
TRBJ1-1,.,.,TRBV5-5,TGTGCCAGCAGCTTTTCCAGGGACACTGAAGCTTTCTTT,CASSFSRDTEAFF
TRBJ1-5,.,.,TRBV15,TGTGCCACCAGCAGAGAAGGGGCGGCTCAGCCCCAGCATTTT,CATSREGAAQPQHF
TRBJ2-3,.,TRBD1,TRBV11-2,TGTGCCAGCAGCTTAGATCTGACAGGGAATTCAGATACGCAGTATTTT,CASSLDLTGNSDTQYF
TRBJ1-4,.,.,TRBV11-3,TGTGCCAGCAGCTCACGGAGACAGGTCGGAAAACTGTTTTTT,CASSSRRQVGKLFF
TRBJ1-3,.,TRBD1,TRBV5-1,TGCGCCAGCAGTGAAACAGGGGGCTCTGGAAACACCATATATTTT,CASSETGGSGNTIYF
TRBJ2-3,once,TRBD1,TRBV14,TGTGCCAGCAGCCGGGACAGTTCCACAGATACGCAGTATTTT,CASSRDSSTDTQYF
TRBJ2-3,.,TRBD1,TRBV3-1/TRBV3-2,TGTGCCAGCAGCCAAGGAATAGGGACAGGGGCCCTAAATACGCAGTATTTT,CASSQGIGTGALNTQYF
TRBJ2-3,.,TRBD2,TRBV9,TGTGCCAGCAGCGTGCTAGCGGGGGGGGGCCCCATCGACAGCACAGATACGCAGTATTTT,CASSVLAGGGPIDSTDTQYF
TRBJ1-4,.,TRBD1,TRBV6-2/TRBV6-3,TGTGCCAGCAGTTCCCCGGGACAGGATAATGAAAAACTGTTTTTT,CASSSPGQDNEKLFF
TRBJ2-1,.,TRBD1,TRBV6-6,TGTGCCAGCAGCGGGACAGACAATGAGCAGTTCTTC,CASSGTDNEQFF
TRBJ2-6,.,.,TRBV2,TGTGCCAGCGGTCGCGGGCTGAGCTCTGGGGCCAACGTCCTGACTTTC,CASGRGLSSGANVLTF
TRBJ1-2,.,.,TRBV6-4,TGTGCCAGCAGCGAGGGATATGGCTACACCTTC,CASSEGYGYTF
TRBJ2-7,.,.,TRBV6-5,TGTGCCAGCAGTTACTTTGCGGGGAGCTCCTACGAGCAGTACTTC,CASSYFAGSSYEQYF
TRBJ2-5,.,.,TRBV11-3,TGTGCCAGCAGCTTTTCGACAGGTTGGAGTGAGACCCAGTACTTC,CASSFSTGWSETQYF
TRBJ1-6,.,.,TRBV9,TGTGCCAGCAGCGTACGCGGCACAAACTCTGAAGGACCCCTCCACTTT,CASSVRGTNSEGPLHF
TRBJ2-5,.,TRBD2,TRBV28,TGTGCCAGCAGCTCCCCGGGACTAGCGAAAGAGACCCAGTACTTC,CASSSPGLAKETQYF
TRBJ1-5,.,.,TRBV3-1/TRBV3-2,TGTGCCAGCAGCCAAGATATTGTTGAGGGTCAGCCCCAGCATTTT,CASSQDIVEGQPQHF
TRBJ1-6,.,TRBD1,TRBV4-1,TGCGCCAGCAGCCAAGATGGGGGCAGGGGGCGGTCAATTGGGGGTTCACCCCTCCACTTT,CASSQDGGRGRSIGGSPLHF
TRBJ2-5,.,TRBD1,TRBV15,TGTGCCACCAGCAGAGATCCAGGGGGCCGTGAGACCCAGTACTTC,CATSRDPGGRETQYF
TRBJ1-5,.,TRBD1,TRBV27,TGTGCCAGCAGTGAATTGGGGACAGGGGGCAATCAGCCCCAGCATTTT,CASSELGTGGNQPQHF
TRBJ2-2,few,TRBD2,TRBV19,TGTGCCAGTAGTACTAGCGGGGGAGTCGCCGGGGAGCTGTTTTTT,CASSTSGGVAGELFF
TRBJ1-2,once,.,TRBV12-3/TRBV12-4,TGTGCCAGCAGGAGGGACACGCAGGGGGGCTACACCTTC,CASRRDTQGGYTF
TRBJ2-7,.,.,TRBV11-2,TGTGCCAGCAGCTTAGATCCACAGGGTTTTTCCTACGAGCAGTACTTC,CASSLDPQGFSYEQYF
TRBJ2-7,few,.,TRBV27,TGTGCCAGCAGTTTAGGGTTCTCGGGTTCGTACCCCTACGAGCAGTACTTC,CASSLGFSGSYPYEQYF